This T cell receptor (beta chain) was captured by sequencing in a study of blood T cell repertoires in COVID-19. Looking at the study overall: Italy, Spain and the United States were the sources of the convalescent and acute COVID-19 samples. The analysed material was cDNA or gDNA that came from T cells, B-cell-depleted T cells, or PBMCs.

Trimming left V 5 bases short and J 5 bases short, with 6 bases between. CDR1 is MNHEY, CDR2 SMNVEV, per germline (reference sequence). The CDR3 has 12 residues. In the source study's methods: Reference gene primer amplification gave estimated nucleated cell counts. Produced via immunoSEQ multiplex PCR; TCRdb's table is partial and in-frame only. The V and J calls and clone size were taken over from that table, and D and trimming were inferred from the DNA. The sample includes approximately 250,000 clones, 65% to 85% seen only once; the top ten take around 5.9%. The chain has TRBV27 and TRBJ1-4; D unclear. The sequencing sample was made of peripheral blood. This TCR was sampled from a human donor in a cohort sampled during active COVID-19. The CDR3 here is CASSPRNEKLFF. The CDR3, as DNA: TGTGCCAGCAGTCCCAGGAATGAAAAACTGTTTTTT.